This T cell receptor beta chain was sequenced during a study of T-cell memory formation after mild COVID-19. As for the study in general: The TCR clusters were mostly specific to one donor. Study-level points and caveats: A balance of CD4 and CD8 characterized clones contracting day 15 to 85, whereas later expanders leaned CD4+. A subset of responding clones appeared in pre-infection memory, suggesting cross-reactive memory joined. Most CD4+ clones that shrank were in CM and EM, while CD8+ ones turned up in EMRA.

The CDR3 is 14 amino acids. Germline V CDR1 and CDR2: MNHEY, SMNVEV (reference sequence). Trimming cost V 5 bases and J 10 bases; bases outside gene matches: 9. One entry per CDR3 protein, called by TCRdb with MiXCR from the 5' RACE reads. Of roughly 250,000 distinct CDR3 sequences listed, around 17% are singletons. This clonotype was seen more than once but under ten times. Its antigen remains unidentified. The sequence came from a man in his late teens or twenties who had mild COVID-19 (a few samples of this study predate the infection). Cell type and time point are not known. Input material: PBMCs or a T cell subset sorted from them (not recorded which). The chain links TRBV27 to TRBJ2-1; 9 positions match TRBD1. The CDR3 loop reads CASSAIQGAGEQFF. CDR3 bases: TGTGCCAGCAGTGCCATACAGGGGGCTGGGGAGCAGTTCTTC.